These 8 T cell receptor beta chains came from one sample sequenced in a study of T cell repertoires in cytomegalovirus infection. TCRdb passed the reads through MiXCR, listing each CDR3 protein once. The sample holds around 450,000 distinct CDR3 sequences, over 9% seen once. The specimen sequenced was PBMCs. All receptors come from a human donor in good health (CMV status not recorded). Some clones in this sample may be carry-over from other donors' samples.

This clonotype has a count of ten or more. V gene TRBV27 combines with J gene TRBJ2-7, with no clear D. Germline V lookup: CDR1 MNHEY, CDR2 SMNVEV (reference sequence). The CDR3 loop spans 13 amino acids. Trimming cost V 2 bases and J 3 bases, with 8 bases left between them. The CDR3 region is CASSLKPLYEQYF. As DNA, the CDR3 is TGTGCCAGCAGTTTAAAACCCCTCTACGAGCAGTACTTC.

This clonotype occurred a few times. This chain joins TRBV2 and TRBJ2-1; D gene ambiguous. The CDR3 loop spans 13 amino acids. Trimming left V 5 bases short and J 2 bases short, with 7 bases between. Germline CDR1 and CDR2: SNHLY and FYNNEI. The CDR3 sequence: CASSPITYNEQFF. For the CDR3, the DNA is TGTGCCAGCAGTCCGATAACCTACAATGAGCAGTTCTTC.

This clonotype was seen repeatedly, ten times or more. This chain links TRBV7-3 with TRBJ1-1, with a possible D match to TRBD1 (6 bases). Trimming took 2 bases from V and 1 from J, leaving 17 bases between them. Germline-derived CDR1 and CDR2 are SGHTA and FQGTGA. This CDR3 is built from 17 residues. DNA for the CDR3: TGTGCCAGCAGCTTACAGGGGATAGGGGCTTCGAACACTGAAGCTTTCTTT. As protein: CASSLQGIGASNTEAFF.

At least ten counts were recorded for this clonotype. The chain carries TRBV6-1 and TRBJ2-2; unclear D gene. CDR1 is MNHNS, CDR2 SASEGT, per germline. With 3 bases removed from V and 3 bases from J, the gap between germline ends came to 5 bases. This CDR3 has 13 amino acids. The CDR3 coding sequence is TGTGCCAGCAGTGACAGATACACCGGGGAGCTGTTTTTT. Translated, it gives CASSDRYTGELFF.

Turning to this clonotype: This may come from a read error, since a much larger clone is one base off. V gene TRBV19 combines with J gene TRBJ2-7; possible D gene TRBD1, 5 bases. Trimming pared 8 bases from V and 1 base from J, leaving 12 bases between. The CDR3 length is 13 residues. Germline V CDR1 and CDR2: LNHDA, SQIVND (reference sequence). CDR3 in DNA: TGTGCCAGTGGAATGGACATGTCCTACGAGCAGTACTTC. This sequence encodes CASGMDMSYEQYF.

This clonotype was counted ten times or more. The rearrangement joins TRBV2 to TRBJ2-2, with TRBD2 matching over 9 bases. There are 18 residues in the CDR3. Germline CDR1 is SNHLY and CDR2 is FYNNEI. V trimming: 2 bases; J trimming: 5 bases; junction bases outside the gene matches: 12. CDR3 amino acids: CASSEFAGGDLFTGELFF. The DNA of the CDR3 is TGTGCCAGCAGTGAATTTGCGGGAGGGGATCTGTTTACCGGGGAGCTGTTTTTT.

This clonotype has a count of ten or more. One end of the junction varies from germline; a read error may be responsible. The CDR3 sequence is CASSLVWTGGQETQYF. The DNA for the CDR3 is TGTGCTAGCAGCTTAGTTTGGACAGGGGGCCAAGAGACCCAGTACTTC. V is TRBV7-7 and J is TRBJ2-5; 10 nucleotides align to TRBD1. The germline CDR1 and CDR2 sequences are SSHAT and FNYEAQ (reference sequence). This CDR3 has 16 residues.

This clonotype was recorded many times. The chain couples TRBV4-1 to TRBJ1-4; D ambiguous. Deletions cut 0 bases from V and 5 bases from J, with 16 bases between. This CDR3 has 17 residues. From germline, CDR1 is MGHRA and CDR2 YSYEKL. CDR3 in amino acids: CASSQEEAGSNNEKLFF. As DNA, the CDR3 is TGCGCCAGCAGCCAAGAGGAAGCGGGGAGTAACAATGAAAAACTGTTTTTT.